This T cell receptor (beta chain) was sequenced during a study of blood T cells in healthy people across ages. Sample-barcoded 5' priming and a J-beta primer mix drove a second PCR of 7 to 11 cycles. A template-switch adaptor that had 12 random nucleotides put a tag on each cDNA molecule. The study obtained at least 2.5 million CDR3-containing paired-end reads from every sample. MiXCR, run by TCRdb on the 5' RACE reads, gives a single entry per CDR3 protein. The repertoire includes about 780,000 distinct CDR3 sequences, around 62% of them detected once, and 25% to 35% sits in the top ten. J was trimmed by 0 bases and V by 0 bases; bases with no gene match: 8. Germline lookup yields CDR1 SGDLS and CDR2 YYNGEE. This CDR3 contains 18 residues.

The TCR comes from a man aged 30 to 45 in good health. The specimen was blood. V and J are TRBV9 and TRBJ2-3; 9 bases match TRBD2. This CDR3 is CASSVGASGGPSTDTQYF. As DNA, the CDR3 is TGTGCCAGCAGCGTAGGGGCCAGCGGGGGGCCTAGCACAGATACGCAGTATTTT. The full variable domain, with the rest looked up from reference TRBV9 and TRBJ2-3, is DSGVTQTPKHLITATGQRVTLRCSPRSGDLSVYWYQQSLDQGLQFLIQYYNGEERAKGNILERFSAQQFPDLHSELNLSSLELGDSALYFCASSVGASGGPSTDTQYFGPGTRLTVL.